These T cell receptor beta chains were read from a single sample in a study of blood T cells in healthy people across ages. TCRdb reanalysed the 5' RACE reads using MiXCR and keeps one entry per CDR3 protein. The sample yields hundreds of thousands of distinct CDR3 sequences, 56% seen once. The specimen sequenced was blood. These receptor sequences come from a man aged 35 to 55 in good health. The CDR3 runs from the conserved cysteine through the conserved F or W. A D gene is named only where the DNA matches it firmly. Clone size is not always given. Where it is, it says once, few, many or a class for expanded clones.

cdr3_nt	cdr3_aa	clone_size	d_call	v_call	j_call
TGCAGCACACTGGACAGGGCCTCCTACGAGCAGTACTTC	CSTLDRASYEQYF	-	TRBD1	TRBV29-1	TRBJ2-7
TGCGCCAGCAGCTTGGTCAGTCCTAATGAAAAACTGTTTTTT	CASSLVSPNEKLFF	-	-	TRBV5-1	TRBJ1-4
TGTGCCAGCGGGTATTCAGGGGCTGCAGATACGCAGTATTTT	CASGYSGAADTQYF	-	-	TRBV7-3	TRBJ2-3
TGTGCCAGCAGAAAACAGGGGACTCCTGGCTACACCTTC	CASRKQGTPGYTF	few	TRBD1	TRBV28	TRBJ1-2
TGTGCCACCAGTGAGCTGGGGCCAGGGCCCACAGATACGCAGTATTTT	CATSELGPGPTDTQYF	-	-	TRBV24-1	TRBJ2-3
TGTGCCAGCAGCTTAGGCCAGGGGACCCGAAATGAGCAGTTCTTC	CASSLGQGTRNEQFF	-	-	TRBV7-2	TRBJ2-1
TGCAGCGTTGATAGCGGGAACCCCTACGAGCAGTACTTC	CSVDSGNPYEQYF	-	TRBD2	TRBV29-1	TRBJ2-7
TGCAGTGCTCGGGACACAGATCAGCCCCAGCATTTT	CSARDTDQPQHF	-	-	TRBV20-1	TRBJ1-5
TGCAGCGTTGGAAGGGGGTCGAACACTGAAGCTTTCTTT	CSVGRGSNTEAFF	-	-	TRBV29-1	TRBJ1-1
TGTGCCAGCACCATAAATTTACAAGAGACCCAGTACTTC	CASTINLQETQYF	-	-	TRBV7-2	TRBJ2-5
TGTGCCAGCAGACGGACTAGCGACTATGAGCAGTTCTTC	CASRRTSDYEQFF	-	TRBD2	TRBV6-2/TRBV6-3	TRBJ2-1
TGTGCCAGCAACGGGGAAATTTCCCTTATTAGCAATCAGCCCCAGCATTTT	CASNGEISLISNQPQHF	few	-	TRBV28	TRBJ1-5
TGCGCCAGCGGTCCGGGACAGGGTATAGGACTCGCCAAAAACATTCAGTACTTC	CASGPGQGIGLAKNIQYF	-	TRBD1	TRBV5-1	TRBJ2-4
TGTGCCGTCGGGGGAACTGGGGCCAACGTCCTGACTTTC	CAVGGTGANVLTF	-	-	TRBV11-3	TRBJ2-6
TGTGCCAGCAGTCCGTTTGATGGAGGGGAGACCCAGTACTTC	CASSPFDGGETQYF	-	-	TRBV12-3/TRBV12-4	TRBJ2-5
TGTGCCAGCAGCCCGCTGACAGAGACCATCTACGAGCAGTACTTC	CASSPLTETIYEQYF	few	-	TRBV7-9	TRBJ2-7
TGCAGTGCTCCGGCGGCTAGCGGGAGTCACAACATTCAGTACTTC	CSAPAASGSHNIQYF	-	TRBD2	TRBV20-1	TRBJ2-4
TGCGCCAGCAGCCCGGGGGGTCCCGGAATATACGAGCAGTACTTC	CASSPGGPGIYEQYF	-	TRBD2	TRBV5-1	TRBJ2-7
TGTGCCAGCAGTGAGACGGTCCGGAATGAAGCTTTCTTT	CASSETVRNEAFF	-	-	TRBV25-1	TRBJ1-1
TGTGCCACCAGTGATTTTAATCAGGGGTATGGCAATGAGCAGTTCTTC	CATSDFNQGYGNEQFF	-	-	TRBV24-1	TRBJ2-1
TGTGCCAGCAGTGGGGACATTCAAGAGACCCAGTACTTC	CASSGDIQETQYF	-	-	TRBV2	TRBJ2-5
TGTGCCATCAGTACAGGAGGGGATAGAGGCTATGGCTACACCTTC	CAISTGGDRGYGYTF	-	-	TRBV10-3	TRBJ1-2
TGCAGCGTTACCGGGACGGGGTCCTACGAGCAGTACTTC	CSVTGTGSYEQYF	many	-	TRBV29-1	TRBJ2-7
TGTGCCAGCGGCAGACAGGGTCAAGGTGGGGAGACCCAGTACTTC	CASGRQGQGGETQYF	once	TRBD1	TRBV7-2	TRBJ2-5
TGTGCCAGCAGCACCCTCGGACAGGGGTTTACAGATACGCAGTATTTT	CASSTLGQGFTDTQYF	-	TRBD1	TRBV11-2	TRBJ2-3
TGTGCCACCAGTGATTCGTGGGGTTACCAAGAGACCCAGTACTTC	CATSDSWGYQETQYF	-	-	TRBV24-1	TRBJ2-5
TGTGCCAGCAGCTTAGCCCAGGGGGCGAATACGCAGTATTTT	CASSLAQGANTQYF	-	TRBD1	TRBV7-8	TRBJ2-3
TGTGCCAGCACACCCGGGACCGCCCGAAGTGAGCAGTTCTTC	CASTPGTARSEQFF	-	-	TRBV25-1	TRBJ2-1
TGTGCCATCGCGACTAGCGGGGAGGAGCAGTACTTC	CAIATSGEEQYF	-	TRBD2	TRBV10-3	TRBJ2-5
TGCAGTGCTAGAGCGGGAGATCGCTACGAGCAGTACTTC	CSARAGDRYEQYF	-	-	TRBV20-1	TRBJ2-7
TGTGCCAGCAGCCAAGATACCAGGGCGAATGAGCAGTTCTTC	CASSQDTRANEQFF	-	-	TRBV3-1	TRBJ2-1
TGTGCCAGCAGCTTAAACCGGGTCGGTGAGACCCAGTACTTC	CASSLNRVGETQYF	-	-	TRBV7-2	TRBJ2-5
TGTGCCAGCAGCTTAGTGGTACAGGGTGGCTATGGCTACACCTTC	CASSLVVQGGYGYTF	few	-	TRBV7-2	TRBJ1-2
TGCAGTGCTAGAGATATTGGGGCTAGCGGGCCCCCCTACGAGCAGTACTTC	CSARDIGASGPPYEQYF	-	TRBD2	TRBV20-1	TRBJ2-7
TGTGCCAGCAGTTATGAACAGCATAATTGGGAGGGGTACAATGAGCAGTTCTTC	CASSYEQHNWEGYNEQFF	-	TRBD2	TRBV12-3/TRBV12-4	TRBJ2-1
TGCGCCAGCAGCTTGTTTGGGTCTGGGGCCAACGTCCTGACTTTC	CASSLFGSGANVLTF	-	-	TRBV5-1	TRBJ2-6
TGTGCCAGCATAGGGTTTGGAGGGAGGGCGAGCTCCTACAATGAGCGGTTCTTC	CASIGFGGRASSYNERFF	-	TRBD2	TRBV28	TRBJ2-1
TGTGCCAGCAGCTTACTCCCGGGACGGGGAAACTATGGCTACACCTTC	CASSLLPGRGNYGYTF	-	-	TRBV7-3	TRBJ1-2
TGTGCCAGCAGTTTTAGGATTCCTGGCAATCAGCCCCAGCATTTT	CASSFRIPGNQPQHF	-	-	TRBV12-3/TRBV12-4	TRBJ1-5
TGTGCCAGCAGCCAAGTACAGAGCCATAACACCGGGGAGCTGTTTTTT	CASSQVQSHNTGELFF	few	-	TRBV4-2	TRBJ2-2